The next 21 T cell receptor beta chains were all read from a single sample in a study of T cell responses to AZD1222 COVID-19 vaccine. Using immunoSEQ multiplex PCR, the repertoire was profiled, and TCRdb retains in-frame clones only, with some absent. Seen here are just under 150,000 clones, 89% observed once, and the top ten hold approximately 1.8%. This specimen consisted of peripheral blood, obtained 28 days after the second AZD1222 dose. The receptors were gathered from an adult who received the AZD1222 COVID-19 vaccine.

This chain joins TRBV2 and TRBJ2-7; D is undetermined. Trimming stripped 5 bases from V and 7 bases from J, with 21 bases between. This CDR3 region has 15 residues. CDR1 is SNHLY, CDR2 FYNNEI, per germline. The CDR3 DNA sequence: TGTGCCAGCAGTCTGTCCCAGGCCCCGCTGGGGGAGCAGTACTTC. Its protein is CASSLSQAPLGEQYF.

This chain links TRBV7-2 with TRBJ1-1, with 8 nucleotides matching TRBD1. With 1 base clipped from V and 4 bases from J, the junction kept 2 bases outside the gene matches. Germline lookup yields CDR1 SGHTA and CDR2 FQGNSA. This CDR3 is built from 14 residues. CDR3 DNA: TGTGCCAGCAGCTTAGTGCAGGGGGCCACTGAAGCTTTCTTT. It yields the protein CASSLVQGATEAFF.

V gene TRBV4-3 combines with J gene TRBJ1-6; D unresolved. V was cut by 0 bases and J by 10 bases, with 13 bases left in between. Germline CDR1 is LGHNA and CDR2 is YSLEER. The CDR3 extends over 15 amino acids. The CDR3 protein is CASSQEITSGSPLHF. In DNA, the CDR3 is TGCGCCAGCAGCCAAGAGATAACTTCCGGCTCACCCCTCCACTTT.

This rearrangement joins TRBV9 to TRBJ1-5, with D unclear. The CDR3 runs 13 residues. The germline gives CDR1 SGDLS, CDR2 YYNGEE. Between the trimmed V and J ends, which lost 3 bases and 0 bases, there was a span of 4 bases. The CDR3 loop reads CASSEGSNQPQHF. The CDR3 DNA sequence: TGTGCCAGCAGCGAGGGTAGCAATCAGCCCCAGCATTTT. Supplemented by reference TRBV9 and TRBJ1-5, the full variable domain reads DSGVTQTPKHLITATGQRVTLRCSPRSGDLSVYWYQQSLDQGLQFLIQYYNGEERAKGNILERFSAQQFPDLHSELNLSSLELGDSALYFCASSEGSNQPQHFGDGTRLSIL.

V usage is TRBV15 and J usage is TRBJ2-3; D is perhaps TRBD2 (5 bases). The V end was cut by 1 base, the J end by 0 bases, with 8 bases between. Germline V CDR1 and CDR2: LNHNV, YYDKDF (reference sequence). The CDR3 covers 15 residues. CDR3 protein: CATSRVSGSTDTQYF. DNA of the CDR3: TGTGCCACCAGCAGAGTGAGCGGCAGCACAGATACGCAGTATTTT.

The chain combines TRBV24-1 with TRBJ1-1; TRBD1 is a possible D gene (5 bases). The CDR3 contains 15 residues. Germline CDR1 reads KGHDR; CDR2 reads SFDVKD. Trimming took 5 bases from V and 5 from J, leaving 17 bases between them. DNA of the CDR3: TGTGCCACCAGTGGAGAGACGGACAAAAGGACTGAAGCTTTCTTT. Translating it yields CATSGETDKRTEAFF.

The J gene is TRBJ2-1, the V gene TRBV29-1; 9 bases align to TRBD2. The CDR3 covers 15 residues. The ends lost 6 bases at V and 2 bases at J; junction bases unmatched: 8. Germline values: CDR1 SQVTM, CDR2 ANQGSEA. CDR3 nucleotide sequence: TGCAGCGTATTTGATAGCGGGAGAGCCTACAATGAGCAGTTCTTC. Translating it yields CSVFDSGRAYNEQFF.

The gene calls are TRBV11-3 and TRBJ2-6; 14 nucleotides match TRBD2. The V gene end was trimmed by 0 bases and the J gene end by 0 bases; junction bases not matched to a gene: 1. The germline CDR1 and CDR2 sequences are SGHNT and YENEEA. The CDR3 is 19 residues long. CDR3 DNA: TGTGCCAGCAGCTTAGAGGGACTAGCGGGGGCCTCTGGGGCCAACGTCCTGACTTTC. It specifies CASSLEGLAGASGANVLTF.

The chain joins TRBV24-1 to TRBJ2-5; 15 bases agree with TRBD2. From germline, CDR1 is KGHDR and CDR2 SFDVKD. CDR3 length equals 16 residues. J was trimmed by 4 bases and V by 4 bases; bases with no gene match: 3. This CDR3 reads CATSDPGLAGGETQYF. Here the CDR3 DNA reads TGTGCCACCAGTGACCCGGGACTAGCGGGAGGAGAGACCCAGTACTTC.

This clone was seen a single time. The genes are TRBV6-5 and TRBJ1-1, with 7 bases matching TRBD1. The germline V gene has CDR1 MNHEY and CDR2 SVGAGI. The CDR3 loop spans 14 amino acids. Losses at the gene ends were 6 bases for V and 0 bases for J; bases not matched to a gene: 4. The CDR3 nucleotides read TGTGCCAGCAGGACAGGACAGGTGAACACTGAAGCTTTCTTT. Its protein is CASRTGQVNTEAFF.

CDR3: CAWSWTGGNTEAFF. As DNA, the CDR3 is TGTGCCTGGAGTTGGACAGGGGGAAACACTGAAGCTTTCTTT. The chain uses TRBV30 and TRBJ1-1, with 10 bases fitting TRBD1. J was trimmed by 2 bases and V by 2 bases; bases with no gene match: 2. This CDR3 contains 14 residues. In germline, CDR1 is GTSNPN, CDR2 SVGIG (reference sequence). The whole variable domain, filled in from reference TRBV30 and TRBJ1-1, reads SQTIHQWPATLVQPVGSPLSLECTVEGTSNPNLYWYRQAAGRGLQLLFYSVGIGQISSEVPQNLSASRPQDRQFILSSKKLLLSDSGFYLCAWSWTGGNTEAFFGQGTRLTVV.

The gene calls are TRBV5-1 and TRBJ1-1, with D possibly being TRBD1 (6 bases). Germline V CDR1 and CDR2: SGHRS, YFSETQ. This CDR3 has 15 amino acids. V shed 5 bases and J shed 3 bases, with 17 bases lying between them. Written as DNA, the CDR3 is TGCGCCAGCAGTTACGGCCAGGGGAGGGACACTGAAGCTTTCTTT. Its protein is CASSYGQGRDTEAFF.

The J gene is TRBJ2-3, the V gene TRBV11-3; 7 positions match TRBD1. There are 17 residues in the CDR3. Germline V gives CDR1 SGHNT, CDR2 YENEEA. Losses at the gene ends were 0 bases for V and 6 bases for J; bases not matched to a gene: 12. In nucleotides, the CDR3 is TGTGCCAGCAGCTTAGATTGGTTTCGGCAGGGACAGGATACGCAGTATTTT. As protein: CASSLDWFRQGQDTQYF.

The chain employs TRBV7-2 and TRBJ2-1, with 9 bases matching TRBD2. The ends lost 1 base at V and 8 bases at J; junction bases unmatched: 0. CDR3 length: 13 amino acids. In germline, CDR1 is SGHTA, CDR2 FQGNSA. CDR3 sequence reads: CASSLGGRDEQFF. The CDR3 DNA follows: TGTGCCAGCAGCTTAGGCGGGAGGGATGAGCAGTTCTTC.

The chain recombines TRBV7-8 with TRBJ1-2, with D possibly being TRBD1 (5 bases). The V gene's germline CDR1 is SGHVS and CDR2 FQNEAQ. The CDR3 totals 12 residues. V was shortened by 5 bases and J by 7 bases, with 11 bases between the two germline ends. CDR3 sequence (DNA): TGTGCCAGCAGCCAGACAGCGGGTGGCTACACCTTC. Translating gives CASSQTAGGYTF.

This chain links TRBV18 with TRBJ1-3; D unresolved. This CDR3 comprises 15 residues. CDR1 and CDR2 (germline): KGHSH, LQKENI. V dropped 2 bases and J dropped 2 bases, with 10 bases sitting between them. The CDR3 DNA reads as TGTGCCAGCTCACCAAACGGAGGGACTGGAAACACCATATATTTT. Residues: CASSPNGGTGNTIYF.

The chain carries TRBV28 and TRBJ1-5; 9 bases align to TRBD1. CDR3 length: 18 residues. Per germline, CDR1 MDHEN and CDR2 SYDVKM. Trimming at V came to 5 bases and at J to 4 bases, leaving 15 bases not matched to a gene. The DNA for the CDR3 is TGTGCCAGCAGTCCATCTCTGGGGACAGGGCTATTTAATCAGCCCCAGCATTTT. Its protein is CASSPSLGTGLFNQPQHF.

V is TRBV4-3 and J is TRBJ2-1, with TRBD1 identical over 10 bases. With 1 base clipped from V and 4 bases from J, the junction kept 7 bases outside the gene matches. CDR3 length: 17 residues. From germline, CDR1 is LGHNA and CDR2 YSLEER. The CDR3 DNA reads TGCGCCAGCAGCCAAGGCCAATGGGACAGGGGATACAATGAGCAGTTCTTC. Translation: CASSQGQWDRGYNEQFF.

The chain combines TRBV7-8 with TRBJ2-1; D possibly uses TRBD1 or TRBD2 (6 bases each). V was trimmed by 0 bases and J by 7 bases, leaving 22 bases between them. Germline V gene lookup returns CDR1 SGHVS and CDR2 FQNEAQ. The CDR3 is made up of 18 amino acids. CDR3 in DNA: TGTGCCAGCAGCTTAGCGAGAGGGGGGCGTGAGAGGTGGAATGAGCAGTTCTTC. It translates to CASSLARGGRERWNEQFF.

This chain links TRBV10-2 with TRBJ2-7; TRBD1 agrees at 10 bases. Germline V lookup: CDR1 WSHSY, CDR2 SAAADI. V was clipped by 0 bases and J by 2 bases; unmatched bases: 1. CDR3 length equals 15 residues. DNA for the CDR3: TGCGCCAGCAGTGAGTCGGGACAGGGGCCCTACGAGCAGTACTTC. As protein: CASSESGQGPYEQYF.

The chain joins TRBV5-3 to TRBJ2-7; TRBD1 agrees at 11 bases. TRBV5-3 is noted as an ORF with a role that remains uncertain. The CDR3 is 15 residues long. Losses at the gene ends were 5 bases for V and 7 bases for J; bases not matched to a gene: 11. This chain's CDR3 is CARSPPDRDRGEQYF. The CDR3 bases are TGTGCCAGAAGTCCCCCCGACAGGGACAGGGGGGAGCAGTACTTC.